This is a list of T cell receptor beta chains from one sample in a study of blood T cell repertoires in COVID-19. Data came from immunoSEQ multiplex PCR; TCRdb stores just in-frame clones and leaves some out. The table lists 200,000 to 250,000 clones, more than 75% of them singletons. What was sequenced was PBMCs or T cells enriched from blood (not recorded which). These receptors all come from a woman between 50 and 59 years old who had recovered from COVID-19. Each CDR3 is given with its conserved first and last residue. D genes are given only for firm matches. Size values are once, few and many counts, or a class for expanded clones, and some rows have none.

V gene,D gene,CDR3 length,J gene,clone size,CDR3 DNA,CDR3 protein
TRBV7-6,TRBD2,13,TRBJ2-5,.,TGTGCCAGCAGTAGACTAGCGAAAGAGACCCAGTACTTC,CASSRLAKETQYF
TRBV28,TRBD1,14,TRBJ2-5,once,TGTGCCAGCAGTCAGCAGGGGGCGCGAGGGACCCAGTACTTC,CASSQQGARGTQYF
TRBV5-1,TRBD2,16,TRBJ2-1,.,TGCGCCAGCAGCTTGGCGGGACTAGCGGGAGGGCTTGAGCAGTTCTTC,CASSLAGLAGGLEQFF
TRBV7-3,TRBD2,15,TRBJ2-1,.,TGTGCCAGCAGCTTAACGTCGTTCGGGACTAGCGGGAGATTCTTC,CASSLTSFGTSGRFF
TRBV5-6,.,14,TRBJ1-5,.,TGTGCCAGCAGCGCCTGGGGGGGCAATCAGCCCCAGCATTTT,CASSAWGGNQPQHF
TRBV5-5,.,15,TRBJ2-5,few,TGTGCCAGCAGCTTCTATGCGGCGCAAAGAGAGACCCAGTACTTC,CASSFYAAQRETQYF
TRBV7-2,TRBD1,13,TRBJ1-2,few,TGTGCCAGCAGAGCGACAGGGGTTGGGGGCTACACCTTC,CASRATGVGGYTF
TRBV3-1/TRBV3-2,TRBD1,14,TRBJ2-7,.,TGTGCCAGCAGCGACCCGGACAGGGACTACGAGCAGTACTTC,CASSDPDRDYEQYF
TRBV15,TRBD2,14,TRBJ2-1,.,TGTGCCACCAGCAGATCCGGGACTAAGAATGAGCAGTTCTTC,CATSRSGTKNEQFF
TRBV6-6,.,15,TRBJ1-3,.,TGTGCCAGCACACCTGACTGGGTTGCTGGAAACACCATATATTTT,CASTPDWVAGNTIYF
TRBV5-4,.,15,TRBJ1-1,.,TGTGCCAGCAGGGCAGAGATAGAGGTGAACACTGAAGCTTTCTTT,CASRAEIEVNTEAFF
TRBV28,TRBD1,16,TRBJ2-3,once,TGTGCCAGCAGTTTCTCAAGGACAGGGGGCACAGATACGCAGTATTTT,CASSFSRTGGTDTQYF
TRBV3-1/TRBV3-2,.,12,TRBJ2-1,few,TGTGCCAGCAGCCAAGCAACGCGTGAGCAGTTCTTC,CASSQATREQFF
TRBV2,.,14,TRBJ2-3,.,TGTGCCAGCAGGGCAGGTAGTTTTTCAGATACGCAGTATTTT,CASRAGSFSDTQYF
TRBV5-6,.,14,TRBJ1-2,.,TGTGCCAGCAGTGCCGGACTGACGAACTATGGCTACACCTTC,CASSAGLTNYGYTF
TRBV2,.,16,TRBJ2-3,.,TGTGCCAGCAGTGCATTGGGGGCCTCTAGCACAGATACGCAGTATTTT,CASSALGASSTDTQYF
TRBV28,.,14,TRBJ1-1,.,TGTGCCAGCAGTTTACCAGGAATGAACACTGAAGCTTTCTTT,CASSLPGMNTEAFF
TRBV4-1,.,16,TRBJ1-2,once,TGCGCCAGCAGCCAAGTAAATTATTTGTCTAACTATGGCTACACCTTC,CASSQVNYLSNYGYTF
TRBV9,.,14,TRBJ2-2,.,TGTGCCAGCACCAAAGGAACGGGAGTCGGGGAGCTGTTTTTT,CASTKGTGVGELFF
TRBV2,TRBD1,15,TRBJ2-7,once,TGTGCCAGCAGCGCAGACCGGGACAGCTTCTACGAGCAGTACTTC,CASSADRDSFYEQYF
TRBV7-6,TRBD1,14,TRBJ2-5,once,TGTGCCAGCAGCGTTGGGACAGGACAAGAGACCCAGTACTTC,CASSVGTGQETQYF
TRBV29-1,.,12,TRBJ1-2,.,TGCAGCGTTGAAGTTGGAGGTGGTGGCTACACCTTC,CSVEVGGGGYTF
TRBV10-3,.,13,TRBJ1-1,.,TGTGCCATCAGTGAGGGGGGCCAGGGGCGAGCTTTCTTT,CAISEGGQGRAFF
TRBV18,TRBD1,14,TRBJ2-5,.,TGTGCCAGCTCACCTCGGACAGGGCGAGAGACCCAGTACTTC,CASSPRTGRETQYF
TRBV7-9,TRBD1,14,TRBJ1-2,.,TGTGCCAGCAGCCTAACAACAGGGGCCGATGGCTACACCTTC,CASSLTTGADGYTF
TRBV10-3,.,16,TRBJ1-1,once,TGTGCCATCAGTGAGTCAAGAGGGATGGTGGACACTGAAGCTTTCTTT,CAISESRGMVDTEAFF
TRBV5-6,TRBD1,17,TRBJ2-2,.,TGTGCCAGCAGTTTAAAACCGGGACAGGGGGTCCCCGGGGAGCTGTTTTTT,CASSLKPGQGVPGELFF
TRBV2,TRBD1,14,TRBJ1-1,few,TGTGCCAGCTTACTGGGGACAGGGCACACTGAAGCTTTCTTT,CASLLGTGHTEAFF
TRBV18,.,14,TRBJ1-2,.,TGTGCCAGCTCACCATCTAGGGGGGGAGGAGGCTACACCTTC,CASSPSRGGGGYTF
TRBV28,.,15,TRBJ1-1,.,TGTGCCAGCAGCAATCCCAGGGCGGGGCACACTGAAGCTTTCTTT,CASSNPRAGHTEAFF
TRBV2,.,11,TRBJ1-5,.,TGTGCCAGCGGCTCGCGGGAGCCCCAGCATTTT,CASGSREPQHF
TRBV27,.,15,TRBJ1-2,.,TGTGCCAGCAGTTTACGGGTCGGGGGGCACTATGGCTACACCTTC,CASSLRVGGHYGYTF
TRBV7-2,.,14,TRBJ2-3,.,TGTGCCAGCAGCTTAGTCCCGGGGTCAGATACGCAGTATTTT,CASSLVPGSDTQYF
TRBV2,TRBD1,15,TRBJ2-4,.,TGTGCCAGCAAACGGACAGGGGGCAAAAGTGACATTCAGTACTTC,CASKRTGGKSDIQYF
TRBV5-1,TRBD1,16,TRBJ1-6,.,TGCGCCAGCAGCCCCGACAGGGTTACTTATAATTCACCCCTCCACTTT,CASSPDRVTYNSPLHF
TRBV28,.,14,TRBJ1-2,few,TGTGCCAGCAGTCCCCCTGGCAGGGGTCAGGGCTACACCTTC,CASSPPGRGQGYTF
TRBV28,TRBD1,15,TRBJ1-4,few,TGTGCCAGCAGTTCTGGGACAGGAAAACATGAAAAACTGTTTTTT,CASSSGTGKHEKLFF
TRBV19,.,14,TRBJ2-3,.,TGTGCCACCACCCCAGGAGGGAACACAGATACGCAGTATTTT,CATTPGGNTDTQYF
TRBV3-1/TRBV3-2,TRBD1,16,TRBJ1-4,.,TGTGCCAGCAGCCGTACAGGGGGTCGTATTAATGAAAAACTGTTTTTT,CASSRTGGRINEKLFF
TRBV2,.,12,TRBJ1-5,.,TGTGCCAGCAGTCAATACCCGGGGCCCCAGCATTTT,CASSQYPGPQHF
TRBV18,TRBD1,14,TRBJ1-4,.,TGTGCCAGCTCGCCGACAGGGGTTAATGAAAAACTGTTTTTT,CASSPTGVNEKLFF
TRBV15,TRBD2,14,TRBJ2-7,once,TGTGCCACCAAGACTAGCGGGAGCTCCTACGAGCAGTACTTC,CATKTSGSSYEQYF
TRBV28,.,17,TRBJ2-7,.,TGTGCCAGCAGCTCCCCGCTCGGGGGGCCAACTCCCTACGAGCAGTACTTC,CASSSPLGGPTPYEQYF
TRBV15,.,14,TRBJ2-7,.,TGTGCCACCAGCAGCGGAGGGAGCTCCTACGAGCAGTACTTC,CATSSGGSSYEQYF